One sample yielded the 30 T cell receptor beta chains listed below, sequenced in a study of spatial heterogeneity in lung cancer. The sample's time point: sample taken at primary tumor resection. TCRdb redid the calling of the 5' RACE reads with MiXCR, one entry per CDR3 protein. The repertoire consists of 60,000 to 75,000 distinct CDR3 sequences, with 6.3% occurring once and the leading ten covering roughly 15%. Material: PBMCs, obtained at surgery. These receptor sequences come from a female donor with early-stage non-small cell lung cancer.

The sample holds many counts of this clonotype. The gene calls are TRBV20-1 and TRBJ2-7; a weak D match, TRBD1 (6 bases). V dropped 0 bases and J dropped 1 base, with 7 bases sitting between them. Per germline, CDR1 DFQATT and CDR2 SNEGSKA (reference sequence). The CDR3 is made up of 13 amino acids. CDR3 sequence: CSARDQGSYEQYF. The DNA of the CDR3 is TGCAGTGCTAGAGATCAGGGGTCCTACGAGCAGTACTTC.

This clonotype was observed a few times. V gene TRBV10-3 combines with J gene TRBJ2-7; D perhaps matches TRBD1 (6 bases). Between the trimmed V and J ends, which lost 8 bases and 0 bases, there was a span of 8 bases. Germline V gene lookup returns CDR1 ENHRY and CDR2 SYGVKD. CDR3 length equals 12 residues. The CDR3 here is CAIRRGSYEQYF. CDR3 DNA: TGTGCCATCCGCAGGGGCTCCTACGAGCAGTACTTC.

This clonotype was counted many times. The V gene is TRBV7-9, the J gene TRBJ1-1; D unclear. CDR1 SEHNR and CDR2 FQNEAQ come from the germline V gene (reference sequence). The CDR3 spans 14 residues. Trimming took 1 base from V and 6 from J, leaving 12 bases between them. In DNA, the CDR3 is TGTGCCAGCAGCTTAGGCTCTAACGGAGCTGAAGCTTTCTTT. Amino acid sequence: CASSLGSNGAEAFF.

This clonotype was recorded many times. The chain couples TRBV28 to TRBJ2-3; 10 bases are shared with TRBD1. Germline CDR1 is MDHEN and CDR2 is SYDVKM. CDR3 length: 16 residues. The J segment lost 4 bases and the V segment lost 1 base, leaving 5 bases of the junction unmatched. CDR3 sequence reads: CASSLFPGQGSDTQYF. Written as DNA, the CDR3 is TGTGCCAGCAGTTTATTCCCGGGACAGGGGTCAGATACGCAGTATTTT.

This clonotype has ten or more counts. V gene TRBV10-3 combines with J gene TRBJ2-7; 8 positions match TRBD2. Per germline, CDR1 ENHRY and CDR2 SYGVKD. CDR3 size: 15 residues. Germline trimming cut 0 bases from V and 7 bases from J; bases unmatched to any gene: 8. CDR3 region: CAISESTSGVREQYF. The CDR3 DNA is TGTGCCATCAGTGAGTCAACTAGCGGAGTCCGAGAGCAGTACTTC.

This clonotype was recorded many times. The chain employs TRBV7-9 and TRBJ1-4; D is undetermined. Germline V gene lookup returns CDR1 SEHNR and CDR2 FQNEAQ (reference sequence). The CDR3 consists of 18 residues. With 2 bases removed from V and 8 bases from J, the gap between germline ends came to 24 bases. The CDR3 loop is CASSLHPPGRVLREKLFF. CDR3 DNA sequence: TGTGCCAGCAGCTTACACCCCCCCGGGCGCGTATTAAGGGAAAAACTGTTTTTT.

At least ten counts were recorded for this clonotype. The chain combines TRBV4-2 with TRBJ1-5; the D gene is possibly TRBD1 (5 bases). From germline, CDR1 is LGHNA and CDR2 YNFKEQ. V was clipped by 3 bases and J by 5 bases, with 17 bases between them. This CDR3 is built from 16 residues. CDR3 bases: TGTGCCAGCAGCCACCAACCCGGGGAAGGGGATCAGCCCCAGCATTTT. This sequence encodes CASSHQPGEGDQPQHF.

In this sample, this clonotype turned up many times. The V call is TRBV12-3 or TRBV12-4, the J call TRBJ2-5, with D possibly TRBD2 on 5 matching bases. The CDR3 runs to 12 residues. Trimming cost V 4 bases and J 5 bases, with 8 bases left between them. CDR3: CASSWTSETQYF. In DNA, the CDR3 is TGTGCCAGCAGTTGGACTTCTGAGACCCAGTACTTC.

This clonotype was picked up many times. CDR3 coding DNA: TGCGCCAGCAGCTGGGGACAGGGGATGAACACTGAAGCTTTCTTT. It translates to CASSWGQGMNTEAFF. The chain has TRBV5-1 and TRBJ1-1; TRBD1 agrees at 10 bases. CDR1 is SGHRS and CDR2 is YFSETQ in the germline V gene. V gave up 3 bases and J gave up 0 bases; unmatched junction bases: 2. The CDR3 loop spans 15 amino acids.

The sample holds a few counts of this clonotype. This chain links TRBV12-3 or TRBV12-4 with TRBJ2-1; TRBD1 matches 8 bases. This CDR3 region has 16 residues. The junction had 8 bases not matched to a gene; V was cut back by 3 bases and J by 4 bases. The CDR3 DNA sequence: TGTGCCAGCAGTTTGGGACAGGCCCGAAAATACAATGAGCAGTTCTTC. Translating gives CASSLGQARKYNEQFF.

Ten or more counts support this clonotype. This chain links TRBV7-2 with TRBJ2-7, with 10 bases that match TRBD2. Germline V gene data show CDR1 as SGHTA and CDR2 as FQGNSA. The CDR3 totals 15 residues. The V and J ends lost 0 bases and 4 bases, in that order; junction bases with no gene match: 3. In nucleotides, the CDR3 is TGTGCCAGCAGCTTAGCTAGCGGGGGGTCTTACGAGCAGTACGTC. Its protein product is CASSLASGGSYEQYV.

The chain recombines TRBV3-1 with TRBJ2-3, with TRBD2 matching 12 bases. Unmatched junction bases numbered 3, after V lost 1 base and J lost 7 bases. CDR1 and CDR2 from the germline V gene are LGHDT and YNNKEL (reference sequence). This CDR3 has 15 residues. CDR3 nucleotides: TGTGCCAGCAGCCAAGGAACTAGCGGGAGGTATACGCAGTATTTT. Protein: CASSQGTSGRYTQYF.

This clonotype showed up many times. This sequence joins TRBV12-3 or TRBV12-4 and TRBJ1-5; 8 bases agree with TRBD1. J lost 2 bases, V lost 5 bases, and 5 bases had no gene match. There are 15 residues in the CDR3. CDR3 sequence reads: CASSQQGEGNQPQHF. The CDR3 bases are TGTGCCAGCAGTCAACAGGGGGAGGGCAATCAGCCCCAGCATTTT.

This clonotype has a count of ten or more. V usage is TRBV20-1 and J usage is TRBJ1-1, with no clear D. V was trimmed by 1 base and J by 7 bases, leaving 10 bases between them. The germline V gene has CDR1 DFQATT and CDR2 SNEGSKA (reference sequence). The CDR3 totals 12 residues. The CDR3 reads CSARVSSHEAFF. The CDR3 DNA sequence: TGCAGTGCTAGAGTGAGCAGCCATGAAGCTTTCTTT.

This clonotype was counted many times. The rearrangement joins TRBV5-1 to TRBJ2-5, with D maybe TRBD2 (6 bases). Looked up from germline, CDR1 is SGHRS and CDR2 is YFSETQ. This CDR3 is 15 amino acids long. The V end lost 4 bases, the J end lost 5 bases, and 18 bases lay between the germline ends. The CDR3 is CASSPEGRLEETQYF. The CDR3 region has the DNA TGCGCCAGCAGCCCCGAAGGAAGACTAGAGGAGACCCAGTACTTC.

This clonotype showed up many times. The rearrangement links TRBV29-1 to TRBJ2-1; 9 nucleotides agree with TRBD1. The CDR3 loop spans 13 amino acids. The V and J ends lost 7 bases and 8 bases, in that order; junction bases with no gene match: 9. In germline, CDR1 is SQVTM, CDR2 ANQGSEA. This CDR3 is CSGYPTGGDEQFF. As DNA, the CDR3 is TGCAGCGGATACCCCACAGGGGGCGATGAGCAGTTCTTC.

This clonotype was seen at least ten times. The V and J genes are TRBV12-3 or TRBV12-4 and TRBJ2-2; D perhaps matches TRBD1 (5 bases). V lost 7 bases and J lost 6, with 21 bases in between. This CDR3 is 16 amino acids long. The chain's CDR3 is CASKTAPQGLSGELFF. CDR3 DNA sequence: TGTGCCAGCAAAACGGCCCCTCAGGGTTTATCCGGGGAGCTGTTTTTT.

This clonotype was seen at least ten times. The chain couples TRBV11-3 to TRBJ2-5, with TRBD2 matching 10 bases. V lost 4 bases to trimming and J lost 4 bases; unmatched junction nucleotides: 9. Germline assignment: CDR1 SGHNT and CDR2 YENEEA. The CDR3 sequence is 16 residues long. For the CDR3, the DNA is TGTGCCAGCAGCTCTAGGACTAGCGGAGGGGGAGAGACCCAGTACTTC. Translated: CASSSRTSGGGETQYF.

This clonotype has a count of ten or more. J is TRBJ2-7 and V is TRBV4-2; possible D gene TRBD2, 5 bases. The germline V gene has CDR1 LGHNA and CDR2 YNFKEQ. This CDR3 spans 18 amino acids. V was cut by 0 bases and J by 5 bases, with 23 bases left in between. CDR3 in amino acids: CASSQEALSESMRNEQYF. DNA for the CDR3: TGTGCCAGCAGCCAAGAGGCACTTAGCGAGTCAATGAGGAACGAGCAGTACTTC.

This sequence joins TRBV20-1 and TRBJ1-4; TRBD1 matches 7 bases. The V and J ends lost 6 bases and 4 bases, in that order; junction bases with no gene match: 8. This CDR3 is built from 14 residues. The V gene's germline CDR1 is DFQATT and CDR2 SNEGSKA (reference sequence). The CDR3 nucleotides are TGCAGTGCGTCCGACAGGGACCTTAATGAAAAACTGTTTTTT. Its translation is CSASDRDLNEKLFF.

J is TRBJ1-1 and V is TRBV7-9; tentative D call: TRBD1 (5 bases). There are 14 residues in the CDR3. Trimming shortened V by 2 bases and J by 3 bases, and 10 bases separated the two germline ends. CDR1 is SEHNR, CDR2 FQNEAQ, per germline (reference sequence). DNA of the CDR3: TGTGCCAGCAGCTTAAGAGGGGATGACACTGAAGCTTTCTTT. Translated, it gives CASSLRGDDTEAFF.

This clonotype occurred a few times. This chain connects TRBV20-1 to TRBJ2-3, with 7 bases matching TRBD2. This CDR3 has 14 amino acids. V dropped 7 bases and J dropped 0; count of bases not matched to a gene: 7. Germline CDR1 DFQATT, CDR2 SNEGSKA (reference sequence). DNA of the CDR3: TGCAGTGTTCAGTCGCGGGGGAGCACAGATACGCAGTATTTT. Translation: CSVQSRGSTDTQYF.

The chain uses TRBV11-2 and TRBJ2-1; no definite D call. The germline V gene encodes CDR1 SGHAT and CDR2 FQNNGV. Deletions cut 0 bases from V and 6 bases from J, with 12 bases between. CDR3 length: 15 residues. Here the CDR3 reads CASSLDGMTGNEQFF. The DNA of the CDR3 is TGTGCCAGCAGCTTAGATGGCATGACGGGCAATGAGCAGTTCTTC.

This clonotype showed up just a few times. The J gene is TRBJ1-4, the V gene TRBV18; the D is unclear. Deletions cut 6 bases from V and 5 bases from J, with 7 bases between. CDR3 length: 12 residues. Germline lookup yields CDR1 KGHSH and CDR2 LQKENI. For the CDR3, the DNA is TGTGCCAGCTCCCTCGACAATGAAAAACTGTTTTTT. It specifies CASSLDNEKLFF.

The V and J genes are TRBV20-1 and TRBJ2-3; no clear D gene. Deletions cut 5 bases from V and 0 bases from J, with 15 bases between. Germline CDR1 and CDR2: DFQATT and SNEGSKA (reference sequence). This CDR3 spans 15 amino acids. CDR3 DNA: TGCAGTGCTCTGCTGGCAAGAACTAGCACAGATACGCAGTATTTT. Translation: CSALLARTSTDTQYF.

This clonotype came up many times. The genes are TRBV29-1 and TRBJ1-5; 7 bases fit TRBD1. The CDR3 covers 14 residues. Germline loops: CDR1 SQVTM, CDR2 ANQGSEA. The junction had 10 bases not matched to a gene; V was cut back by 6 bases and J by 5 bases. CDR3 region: CSVVQGGADQPQHF. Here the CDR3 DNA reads TGCAGCGTGGTGCAAGGGGGCGCGGATCAGCCCCAGCATTTT.

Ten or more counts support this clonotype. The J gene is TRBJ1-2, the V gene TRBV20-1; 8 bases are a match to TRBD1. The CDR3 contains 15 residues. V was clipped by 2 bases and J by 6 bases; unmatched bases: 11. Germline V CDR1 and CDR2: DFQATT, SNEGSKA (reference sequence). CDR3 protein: CSARTPGGGVDGYTF. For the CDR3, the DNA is TGCAGTGCTAGAACCCCAGGGGGCGGTGTGGATGGCTACACCTTC.

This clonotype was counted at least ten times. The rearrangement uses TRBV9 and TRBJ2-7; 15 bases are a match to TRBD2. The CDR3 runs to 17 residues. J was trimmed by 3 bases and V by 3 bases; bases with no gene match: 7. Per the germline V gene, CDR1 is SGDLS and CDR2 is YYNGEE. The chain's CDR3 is CASSASGLAGGLYEQYV. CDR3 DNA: TGTGCCAGCAGCGCTTCAGGACTAGCGGGGGGGCTCTACGAGCAGTACGTC.

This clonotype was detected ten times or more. CDR3 in DNA: TGTGCCAGCAGATTGAGTGGCACTGAAGCTTTCTTT. Encoded protein: CASRLSGTEAFF. The chain carries TRBV12-3 or TRBV12-4 and TRBJ1-1, with D unclear. The CDR3 has 12 amino acids. V lost 6 bases to trimming and J lost 4 bases, with 9 bases between them.

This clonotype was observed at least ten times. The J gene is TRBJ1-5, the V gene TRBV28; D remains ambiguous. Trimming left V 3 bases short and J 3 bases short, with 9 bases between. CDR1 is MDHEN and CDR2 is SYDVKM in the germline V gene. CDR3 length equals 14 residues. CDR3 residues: CASSFPGVNQPQHF. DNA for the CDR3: TGTGCCAGCAGTTTCCCGGGAGTCAATCAGCCCCAGCATTTT.